This TCR beta chain was profiled in a study of spatial heterogeneity in lung cancer. Study-level background: Detection of beta-chain sequences consistently exceeded that of alpha-chain sequences. A module score for T cells, taken from matched bulk RNA-seq, correlated strongly with TCR transcript counts in tumor regions.

Many counts were recorded for this clonotype. Its antigen is undetermined. Study findings and constraints: Tumor mutation counts were tracked by expanded intratumoral alpha and beta TCR counts.

The time point is: sample taken at primary tumor resection. The donor group consisted of roughly 70 patients who had untreated, early-stage non-small cell lung cancer. Whole RNA came from tumor, nontumor lung or frozen PBMC and was sequenced without being sorted. This CDR3 region has 16 residues. V lost 5 bases to trimming and J lost 2 bases, with 16 bases between them. From germline, CDR1 is MNHEY and CDR2 SVGEGT. TCRdb ran MiXCR on the 5' RACE reads and lists one entry per CDR3 protein. The sample consists of around 13,000 distinct CDR3 sequences, approximately 4.8% of them appearing once. This TCR derives from a male donor with early-stage non-small cell lung cancer. Sequenced here: lung tumor tissue, sampled at surgery. The rearrangement uses TRBV6-2 or TRBV6-3 and TRBJ1-5, with TRBD1 as a possible D gene (6 bases). The CDR3 reads CASSPSQGNGNQPQHF. The CDR3 region has the DNA TGTGCCAGCAGTCCAAGTCAGGGGAACGGCAATCAGCCCCAGCATTTT.